This TCR beta chain is drawn from a study of blood T cell repertoires in COVID-19. Study context: T cells, B-cell-depleted T cells, or PBMCs supplied cDNA or gDNA.

This CDR3 is built from 16 residues. The V segment lost 4 bases and the J segment 1 base; nucleotides outside the gene matches: 9. CDR1 and CDR2 (germline): SGDLS, YYNGEE. This clone was seen a few times. The method was immunoSEQ multiplex PCR; TCRdb's version includes in-frame clones alone and lacks a portion of them. The profile shows 100,000 to 150,000 clones, about 81% of them singletons. The receptor was isolated from a man aged 40-55 years with acute COVID-19. The specimen was PBMCs or T cells enriched from blood (not recorded which). The V gene is TRBV9, the J gene TRBJ2-5; 8 bases map to TRBD2. CDR3 sequence (DNA): TGTGCCAGCAGCCAACGGGGGGGGACCATCCAAGAGACCCAGTACTTC. This gives the protein CASSQRGGTIQETQYF.